The 14 T cell receptor beta chains below were found in one sample sequenced in a study of T cells in Graves' hyperthyroidism and ophthalmopathy. There were TCR beta CDR3 regions amplified from RNA transcripts. HTBI primers were the set used in a first-round RT-PCR of the TCR CDR3. TCRdb analysed the multiplex PCR reads with MiXCR anew, one entry per CDR3 protein. The repertoire consists of approximately 300,000 distinct CDR3 sequences, with about a sixth occurring once and the leading ten covering about 51%. Sequencing was performed on blood. The receptor source for this set is a woman in her sixties with Graves' ophthalmopathy.

This clonotype was counted ten times or more. The chain carries TRBV30 and TRBJ2-7; D possibly corresponds to TRBD2 (5 bases). Trimming shortened V by 1 base and J by 6 bases, and 16 bases separated the two germline ends. CDR1 and CDR2 from the germline V gene are GTSNPN and SVGIG (reference sequence). The CDR3 runs 14 residues. Here the CDR3 reads CAWSGTSTKSEQYF. Written as DNA, the CDR3 is TGTGCCTGGAGTGGGACTTCAACGAAATCCGAGCAGTACTTC. Complete variable domain (other parts from reference TRBV30 and TRBJ2-7): SQTIHQWPATLVQPVGSPLSLECTVEGTSNPNLYWYRQAAGRGLQLLFYSVGIGQISSEVPQNLSASRPQDRQFILSSKKLLLSDSGFYLCAWSGTSTKSEQYFGPGTRLTVT.

As to this clonotype: The junction differs from germline at one of its ends, possibly a read error. V is TRBV7-2 and J is TRBJ1-1, with D maybe TRBD1 (5 bases). Germline-derived CDR1 and CDR2 are SGHTA and FQGNSA. The CDR3 length is 15 residues. CDR3 protein: CASSQGHRIYTEAFF. The CDR3 nucleotides are TGCGCCAGCAGCCAAGGTCACAGGATCTACACTGAAGCTTTCTTT. Full variable domain (remainder filled in from reference TRBV7-2 and TRBJ1-1): GAGVSQSPSNKVTEKGKDVELRCDPISGHTALYWYRQSLGQGLEFLIYFQGNSAPDKSGLPSDRFSAERTGGSVSTLTIQRTQQEDSAVYLCASSQGHRIYTEAFFGQGTRLTVV.

This clonotype was seen repeatedly, ten times or more. J is TRBJ1-2 and V is TRBV27; possible D gene TRBD1, 6 bases. Germline V gives CDR1 MNHEY, CDR2 SMNVEV (reference sequence). Between the trimmed V and J ends, which lost 3 bases and 8 bases, there was a span of 19 bases. The CDR3 spans 15 residues. CDR3 amino acids: CASSFSLRGARGYTF. As DNA, the CDR3 is TGTGCCAGCAGTTTCTCTCTCCGGGGGGCGCGCGGCTACACCTTC.

This clonotype has a handful of counts. This chain connects TRBV7-6 to TRBJ1-2; a possible D gene is TRBD1 (6 bases). Looked up from germline, CDR1 is SGHVS and CDR2 is FNYEAQ. V shed 5 bases and J shed 0 bases, with 13 bases lying between them. The CDR3 contains 15 residues. The CDR3 region has the DNA TGTGCCAGCAGCGGAGGGGGGGCCGCTAACTATGGCTACACCTTC. Protein product: CASSGGGAANYGYTF. The complete variable domain, with remaining parts taken from reference TRBV7-6 and TRBJ1-2, reads GAGVSQSPRYKVTKRGQDVALRCDPISGHVSLYWYRQALGQGPEFLTYFNYEAQQDKSGLPNDRFSAERPEGSISTLTIQRTEQRDSAMYRCASSGGGAANYGYTFGSGTRLTVV.

The chain joins TRBV28 to TRBJ2-5; 8 bases line up with TRBD1. CDR3 length equals 13 residues. CDR1 and CDR2 from the germline V gene are MDHEN and SYDVKM. V lost 6 bases and J lost 5; bases outside the gene matches: 5. DNA of the CDR3: TGTGCCAGCAGGCAAGACAGGGGCGAGACCCAGTACTTC. This encodes CASRQDRGETQYF.

This clonotype was observed a single time. The junction and the germline gene differ at one end; a read error may be behind it. This chain links TRBV6-2 or TRBV6-3 with TRBJ2-1; D may be TRBD2 (5 bases). From germline, CDR1 is MNHEY and CDR2 SVGEGT. The CDR3 has 17 amino acids. The DNA of the CDR3 is TGTGCCAGCAGTTACTTATCTAGCTATAGCTCCTACAATGAGCAGTCCTTC. Its protein is CASSYLSSYSSYNEQSF.

In its sample, this clonotype was seen many times. The rearrangement links TRBV5-1 to TRBJ1-4, with D perhaps TRBD1 (6 bases). Between the trimmed V and J ends, which lost 4 bases and 5 bases, there was a span of 18 bases. In germline, CDR1 is SGHRS, CDR2 YFSETQ. The CDR3 spans 16 residues. The CDR3 DNA is TGCGCCAGCAGCCCGTGGACAGAGGGTCCAAATGAAAAACTGTTTTTT. This translates into CASSPWTEGPNEKLFF.

This clonotype was detected ten times or more. The chain employs TRBV9 and TRBJ2-1; TRBD1 might be the D (7 bases). Trimming stripped 4 bases from V and 3 bases from J, with 20 bases between. This CDR3 region has 17 residues. CDR1 and CDR2 (germline): SGDLS, YYNGEE. In DNA, the CDR3 is TGTGCCAGCAGCCCCCAGGGGGGCTCGTGGGGCTACAATGAGCAGTTCTTC. This codes for CASSPQGGSWGYNEQFF.

The sample holds many counts of this clonotype. The chain is built from TRBV5-1 and TRBJ1-2; D uncertain. CDR3 length: 15 residues. CDR1 is SGHRS, CDR2 YFSETQ, per germline. V lost 4 bases to trimming and J lost 8 bases, with 21 bases between them. The CDR3: CASSLLLSEARGYTF. The DNA of the CDR3 is TGCGCCAGCAGCCTCCTCCTATCAGAGGCGAGGGGCTACACCTTC. Using reference TRBV5-1 and TRBJ1-2 for the parts outside the CDR3, the full variable domain is KAGVTQTPRYLIKTRGQQVTLSCSPISGHRSVSWYQQTPGQGLQFLFEYFSETQRNKGNFPGRFSGRQFSNSRSEMNVSTLELGDSALYLCASSLLLSEARGYTFGSGTRLTVV.

This clonotype came up many times. The CDR3 loop reads CATSRDRAFSGNTIYF. CDR3 DNA: TGTGCCACCAGCAGAGATCGGGCCTTCTCTGGAAACACCATATATTTT. The V and J genes are TRBV15 and TRBJ1-3; D gene unclear. The V gene's germline CDR1 is LNHNV and CDR2 YYDKDF (reference sequence). The CDR3 runs to 16 residues. V lost 0 bases and J 0 bases, leaving 9 bases between the germline ends.

This clonotype occurred many times. J is TRBJ1-5 and V is TRBV6-2 or TRBV6-3; D is possibly TRBD1 (5 bases). CDR1 is MNHEY and CDR2 is SVGEGT in the germline V gene. V was pared by 4 bases and J by 3 bases, with 10 bases between. This CDR3 has 14 residues. CDR3 nucleotides: TGTGCCAGCAGTTGGGGACTCTTCAATCAGCCCCAGCATTTT. Translating gives CASSWGLFNQPQHF.

This clonotype was detected only a few times. The rearrangement links TRBV28 to TRBJ1-6; D is unclear. Germline V gene data show CDR1 as MDHEN and CDR2 as SYDVKM. Trimming cost V 3 bases and J 9 bases, with 6 bases left between them. CDR3 length equals 12 residues. DNA for the CDR3: TGTGCCAGCAGTTTTCCTGGTTCACCCCTCCACTTT. This codes for CASSFPGSPLHF.

This clonotype occurred many times. The rearrangement uses TRBV27 and TRBJ2-7, with 11 bases lining up with TRBD2. CDR1 is MNHEY and CDR2 is SMNVEV in the germline V gene (reference sequence). The CDR3 is made up of 14 amino acids. After removal of 5 bases from V and 2 bases from J, the junction contained 2 bases not matched to a gene. CDR3 region: CASSTSGSPYEQYF. The CDR3 nucleotides are TGTGCCAGCAGTACTAGCGGGAGCCCCTACGAGCAGTACTTC.

This clonotype was seen a few times. The DNA for the CDR3 is TGCGCCAGCAGCTTACTACTAAAGACAGGGGGGTCCACAGATACGCAGTATTTT. Translating gives CASSLLLKTGGSTDTQYF. The rearrangement joins TRBV5-1 to TRBJ2-3; 9 nucleotides align to TRBD1. Per germline, CDR1 SGHRS and CDR2 YFSETQ. The CDR3 is 18 amino acids. V trimming: 2 bases; J trimming: 2 bases; junction bases outside the gene matches: 12.